These T cell receptor beta chains were read from a single sample in a study of T cell repertoires in cytomegalovirus infection. These receptors have no known antigen. TCRdb processed the reads anew with MiXCR; each CDR3 protein has one entry. The table has about 71,000 distinct CDR3 sequences, approximately 22% seen once; the top ten hold roughly two thirds. The specimen comprised CD8+ T cells from cultured PBMCs, sampled from culture after CMV antigen stimulation. The receptors stem from a human donor in good health (CMV status not recorded). Some clones in this sample may be carry-over from other donors' samples. Each CDR3 is given with its conserved first and last residue. The order of the fields is clone size, V gene, J gene, D gene, CDR3 DNA, CDR3 protein. D genes are given only for firm matches. A clone size is listed for some rows: how often the clone was seen (once, few, many), or a class if it is expanded.

size: .; V: TRBV27; J: TRBJ1-5; D: .; DNA: TGTGCCAGTGGGACATTTCAGCCCCAGCATTTT; CDR3: CASGTFQPQHF
size: .; V: TRBV12-3/TRBV12-4; J: TRBJ2-7; D: .; DNA: TGTGCCAGCAGTTTGTCCGGGATCGCCTACGAGCAGTACTTC; CDR3: CASSLSGIAYEQYF
size: .; V: TRBV7-9; J: TRBJ2-5; D: TRBD1; DNA: TGTGCCAGCAGCTTAAGTACAGGGGGAGGCCAAGAGACCCAGTACTTC; CDR3: CASSLSTGGGQETQYF
size: many; V: TRBV6-2/TRBV6-3; J: TRBJ2-5; D: .; DNA: TGTGCCAGCAGTTACTCCTCTGCCGAGACCCAGTACTTC; CDR3: CASSYSSAETQYF
size: .; V: TRBV7-8; J: TRBJ2-5; D: .; DNA: TGTGCCAGCAGCCCTCCCGGGGAGGTGGGAGAGACCCAGTACTTC; CDR3: CASSPPGEVGETQYF
size: .; V: TRBV12-3/TRBV12-4; J: TRBJ2-6; D: .; DNA: TGTGCCAGCAGCCCTGACAGGCTTGCCAACGTCCTGACTTTC; CDR3: CASSPDRLANVLTF
size: .; V: TRBV6-6; J: TRBJ1-1; D: .; DNA: TGTGCCAGCCTTAGGGGGGACGCTGAAGCTTTCTTT; CDR3: CASLRGDAEAFF
size: .; V: TRBV7-8; J: TRBJ1-5; D: .; DNA: TGTGCCAGCAGCTTGATGTTGGAGGCGGTTAGCAATCAGCCCCAGCATTTT; CDR3: CASSLMLEAVSNQPQHF
size: .; V: TRBV12-3/TRBV12-4; J: TRBJ1-5; D: .; DNA: TGTGCCAGCAGTTTAGCGGCCGGTGGCGGGCCCCAGCATTTT; CDR3: CASSLAAGGGPQHF
size: .; V: TRBV20-1; J: TRBJ1-6; D: .; DNA: TGCAGTGCCGAGAAAGGGGAGAATTCACCCCTCCACTTT; CDR3: CSAEKGENSPLHF
size: .; V: TRBV10-3; J: TRBJ2-3; D: .; DNA: TGTGCCATAGCCACCCGGACATCTAGCACAGATACGCAGTATTTT; CDR3: CAIATRTSSTDTQYF
size: .; V: TRBV20-1; J: TRBJ2-2; D: .; DNA: TGCAGTGCCCCGTTCAACACCGGGGAGCTGTTTTTT; CDR3: CSAPFNTGELFF
size: few; V: TRBV28; J: TRBJ1-2; D: TRBD1; DNA: TGTGCCAGTCTTACCCCATCGACAGGGATCTATGGCTACACCTTC; CDR3: CASLTPSTGIYGYTF
size: .; V: TRBV7-2; J: TRBJ2-1; D: TRBD2; DNA: TGTGCCAGCAGCCCCCGGGGGACTAGCGGGGGCCCGGGGCACAATGAGCAGTTCTTC; CDR3: CASSPRGTSGGPGHNEQFF
size: many; V: TRBV7-8; J: TRBJ2-7; D: TRBD2; DNA: TGTGCCAGCAGCTTAGGGGTGAGCGGGATTAACGAGCAGTACTTC; CDR3: CASSLGVSGINEQYF
size: .; V: TRBV7-8; J: TRBJ2-3; D: .; DNA: TGTGCCAGCAGCCCCTTGGTGAAGCAGTATTTT; CDR3: CASSPLVKQYF
size: many; V: TRBV7-9; J: TRBJ2-3; D: .; DNA: TGTACGTCGGGGGAAGATACGCAGTATTTT; CDR3: CTSGEDTQYF
size: .; V: TRBV9; J: TRBJ1-1; D: TRBD1; DNA: TGTGCCAGCAGCGTAGAACCCGGGACAGGGGCCATGAACACTGAAGCTTTCTTT; CDR3: CASSVEPGTGAMNTEAFF
size: .; V: TRBV7-8; J: TRBJ2-6; D: .; DNA: TGTGCCAGCAGCCCTATAACGGCTGGGGCCAACGTCCTGACTTTC; CDR3: CASSPITAGANVLTF
size: .; V: TRBV4-1; J: TRBJ1-2; D: TRBD1; DNA: TGCGCCAGCAGCCTGGGACAGGGGGCGAACTATGGCTACACCTTC; CDR3: CASSLGQGANYGYTF
size: few; V: TRBV7-8; J: TRBJ1-4; D: .; DNA: TGTGCCAGCAGCTCGCTTGGGAGCCTGAGGAGTGAAAAACTGTTTTTT; CDR3: CASSSLGSLRSEKLFF